This is a list of T cell receptor beta chains from one sample in a study of PD-1 blockade in classical Hodgkin lymphoma. Sequencing used immunoSEQ multiplex PCR; TCRdb keeps in-frame clones, though not all of them. This sample has around 30,000 clones, with roughly 89% found just once. Source material: CD4+ T cells from blood. These receptor sequences come from a human donor with classical Hodgkin lymphoma. Both conserved end residues are part of each CDR3. A D gene is named only where the DNA matches it firmly. Rows may omit the clone size; those that give it use once, few, many or a size class.

V	D	J	size	DNA	CDR3
TRBV5-5	.	TRBJ1-4	.	TGTGCCAGCAGCGTGTCATCAACTAATGAAAAACTGTTTTTT	CASSVSSTNEKLFF
TRBV19	.	TRBJ1-2	.	TGTGCCAGTAGTATAACCCGGGACTATGGCTACACCTTC	CASSITRDYGYTF
TRBV29-1	.	TRBJ1-1	few	TGCAGCGTCGCCCCTCGGATGAACACTGAAGCTTTCTTT	CSVAPRMNTEAFF
TRBV6-5	.	TRBJ1-3	.	TGTGCCAGCAGCCTTTCTGGGACATCTGGAAACACCATATATTTT	CASSLSGTSGNTIYF
TRBV19	TRBD2	TRBJ2-6	.	TGTGCCAGTAGTGGACTAGCGGCCTACTCTGGGGCCAACGTCCTGACTTTC	CASSGLAAYSGANVLTF
TRBV7-2	.	TRBJ2-7	.	TGTGCCAGCAGCTTGGACTGGAGTAGCTCCTACGAGCAGTACTTC	CASSLDWSSSYEQYF
TRBV7-9	.	TRBJ2-7	.	TGTGCCAGCAGCTTATTCAACGGAGGCGAGCAGTACTTC	CASSLFNGGEQYF
TRBV5-8	TRBD1	TRBJ1-5	.	TGTGCCAGCAGCTCCCAGGGGGTCGCGCGGGATCAGCCCCAGCATTTT	CASSSQGVARDQPQHF
TRBV7-2	TRBD1	TRBJ1-2	.	TGTGCCAGCAGCTTACCTACAGGGGGTTACTATGGCTACACCTTC	CASSLPTGGYYGYTF
TRBV5-1	TRBD2	TRBJ2-2	.	TGCGCCAGCAGCCTAATCTGGAAGCGGGGACACACCGGGGAGCTGTTTTTT	CASSLIWKRGHTGELFF
TRBV5-4	.	TRBJ2-4	.	TGTGCCAGCAAATTACCCGGGGAAGCTCAGTACTTC	CASKLPGEAQYF
TRBV7-9	.	TRBJ2-1	.	TGTGCCAGCAGCTCATCTTACCTCGTCCCCTACAATGAGCAGTTCTTC	CASSSSYLVPYNEQFF
TRBV2	TRBD2	TRBJ2-7	.	TGTGCCAGCACACTAGCGCTCGAGCAGTACTTC	CASTLALEQYF
TRBV4-3	.	TRBJ1-2	once	TGCGCCAGCAGCCAAGCCCCGGGGGGAGGTGGCTACACCTTC	CASSQAPGGGGYTF
TRBV7-2	TRBD1	TRBJ1-2	.	TGTGCCAGCAGCTACAACCCAGGGGGGGGCTATGGCTACACCTTC	CASSYNPGGGYGYTF
TRBV10-2	.	TRBJ1-1	.	TGCGCCAGCAGTGAGATCCGGGGCTCTGAAGCTTTCTTT	CASSEIRGSEAFF
TRBV5-1	.	TRBJ1-2	.	TGCGCCAGCAGCCTGGACCAGACATTTGGCTACACCTTC	CASSLDQTFGYTF
TRBV5-1	.	TRBJ1-1	.	TGCGCCAGCAGCTTGGGTGGGCATCGGACTGAAGCTTTCTTT	CASSLGGHRTEAFF
TRBV13	.	TRBJ1-2	.	TGTGCCAGCAGCTTGGGACGGAATATCTATGGCTACACCTTC	CASSLGRNIYGYTF
TRBV19	.	TRBJ1-2	.	TGTGCCAGTAGTATGGCCTATTGGAGTGTACTGTATGGCTACACCTTC	CASSMAYWSVLYGYTF
TRBV4-1	.	TRBJ1-2	.	TGCGCCAGCAGCCAAGATCCGGGGAACTATGGCTACACCTTC	CASSQDPGNYGYTF
TRBV18	TRBD1	TRBJ1-4	.	TGTGCCAGCTCCCCGGGACAGGGGGGTGAAAAACTGTTTTTT	CASSPGQGGEKLFF
TRBV28	.	TRBJ1-4	.	TGTGCCAGCAACCCCGGGGTCCGCGGAGAAAAACTGTTTTTT	CASNPGVRGEKLFF
TRBV19	.	TRBJ2-4	.	TGTGCCAGTAGTATTAATACCGACAGGTCAAACATTCAGTACTTC	CASSINTDRSNIQYF
TRBV28	TRBD1	TRBJ2-7	.	TGTGCCAGTATACCCGGGACAGGCACTACGAAGCAGTACTTC	CASIPGTGTTKQYF
TRBV6-5	.	TRBJ1-5	.	TGTGCCAGCAGTTACAGGGGCAATCAGCCCCAGCATTTT	CASSYRGNQPQHF
TRBV18	.	TRBJ1-2	.	TGTGCCAGCTCACCAAATCAACTCTTCTCCCACTATGGCTACACCTTC	CASSPNQLFSHYGYTF
TRBV2	.	TRBJ2-3	.	TGTGCCAGCAGGTTTTTGGTGGGGGGCACAGATACGCAGTATTTT	CASRFLVGGTDTQYF
TRBV18	.	TRBJ1-2	.	TGTGCCAGCTCACAACGTAACGGGGCCTTTACTAACTATGGCTACACCTTC	CASSQRNGAFTNYGYTF
TRBV19	TRBD2	TRBJ2-1	.	TGTGCCAGTAGTATTTGGGCTAGCGGGAGCTCCTACAATGAGCAGTTCTTC	CASSIWASGSSYNEQFF
TRBV11-2	.	TRBJ2-7	.	TGTGCCAGCAGCTTGATACCAACAGGGTACGAGCAGTACTTC	CASSLIPTGYEQYF
TRBV7-2	TRBD1	TRBJ1-2	.	TGTGCCAGCAGCCCACGGACAGGGGCTAACTATGGCTACACCTTC	CASSPRTGANYGYTF
TRBV4-3	.	TRBJ2-3	.	TGCGCCAGCAGCCAAGGGGCGGGGTACACAGATACGCAGTATTTT	CASSQGAGYTDTQYF
TRBV27	TRBD2	TRBJ2-3	.	TGTGCCAGCAGTGGCAGACTAGCGGACACAGATACGCAGTATTTT	CASSGRLADTDTQYF
TRBV7-3	TRBD1	TRBJ1-5	few	TGTGCCAGCAGCTTCACAGGGGATGGTCAGCCCCAGCATTTT	CASSFTGDGQPQHF
TRBV5-1	.	TRBJ2-3	once	TGCGCCAGCAGCTTGGAGGGCTATAGCACAGATACGCAGTATTTT	CASSLEGYSTDTQYF
TRBV2	.	TRBJ2-7	.	TGTGCCAGCAGTTGGGATTTGACCTACGAGCAGTACTTC	CASSWDLTYEQYF
TRBV15	.	TRBJ2-2	few	TGTGCCACCAGCAGAGATCCTATAGCGAACACCGGGGAGCTGTTTTTT	CATSRDPIANTGELFF
TRBV7-9	.	TRBJ1-4	.	TGTGCCAGCAGCTTAGACAGGTCCGCCACTAATGAAAAACTGTTTTTT	CASSLDRSATNEKLFF
TRBV6-5	TRBD1	TRBJ1-1	once	TGTGCCACCCGGGACAGTTTGAACACTGAAGCTTTCTTT	CATRDSLNTEAFF
TRBV5-4	TRBD2	TRBJ2-1	.	TGTGCCAGCAGCTTCAACGGGGGGGAGTACAATGAGCAGTTCTTC	CASSFNGGEYNEQFF
TRBV10-2	TRBD1	TRBJ1-1	.	TGCGCCAGCAGTGAGGGGGACAGGGTGGGTAGAGCTTTCTTT	CASSEGDRVGRAFF
TRBV2	.	TRBJ2-2	.	TGTGCCAGCAGTTCAAGAGGGGGAACCGGGGAGCTGTTTTTT	CASSSRGGTGELFF
TRBV4-3	TRBD2	TRBJ2-1	.	TGCGCCAGCAGCCAATTTTCCCCGGGACTAGTAGGGTCAGGGACCTACAATGAGCAGTTCTTC	CASSQFSPGLVGSGTYNEQFF
TRBV29-1	TRBD2	TRBJ2-1	.	TGCAGCGTTGGGGGACTAGCGGACAATGAGCAGTTCTTC	CSVGGLADNEQFF
TRBV6-6	.	TRBJ2-3	.	TGTGCCAGCAGCGACCGGACTCCACACCTCACAGATACGCAGTATTTT	CASSDRTPHLTDTQYF
TRBV7-9	.	TRBJ1-5	.	TGTGCCAGCAGCTTAGGGAAAGGCAATCAGCCCCAGCATTTT	CASSLGKGNQPQHF
TRBV20-1	.	TRBJ1-2	.	TGCAGTGCCCCAAGGGGGGTTAGCTACACCTTC	CSAPRGVSYTF
TRBV28	.	TRBJ1-2	.	TGTGCCAGCAGCCCCATTCTAGGGGATGGCGGGTATGGCTACACCTTC	CASSPILGDGGYGYTF
TRBV27	.	TRBJ1-1	.	TGTGCCAGCAGGATCGCGGGAATAATGAACACTGAAGCTTTCTTT	CASRIAGIMNTEAFF
TRBV6-1	.	TRBJ1-1	.	TGTGCCAGCAGTAAGGACAGAGCCACTGAAGCTTTCTTT	CASSKDRATEAFF
TRBV7-9	.	TRBJ1-2	.	TGTGCCAGCAGCTTTTCCGGGGAGGGAACCGCCTTC	CASSFSGEGTAF
TRBV28	TRBD1	TRBJ1-2	.	TGTGCCAGCACCCGGGACAGGACCCCCACCTTGGGATATGGCTACACCTTC	CASTRDRTPTLGYGYTF
TRBV28	TRBD1	TRBJ2-1	.	TGTGCCAGCAGTTTTGGGACAGGGACAGCGAATGAGCAGTTCTTC	CASSFGTGTANEQFF
TRBV7-9	TRBD1	TRBJ2-2	.	TGTGCCAGCAGCCTCCAGGACAGGGACAGCGGGGAGCTGTTTTTT	CASSLQDRDSGELFF
TRBV9	TRBD1	TRBJ2-2	.	TGTGCCAGCAGGACAGGGCTGGTCGGGGAGCTGTTTTTT	CASRTGLVGELFF
TRBV14	TRBD1	TRBJ1-2	.	TGTGCCAGCAGCCAAGATTCGGCCCAGGGGGCCGACTATGGCTACACCTTC	CASSQDSAQGADYGYTF
TRBV18	TRBD1	TRBJ1-6	.	TGTGCCAGCTCGACAGGGAATAATTCACCCCTCCACTTT	CASSTGNNSPLHF
TRBV18	TRBD1	TRBJ2-5	.	TGTGCCAGCTCACGGGATGACAGGGCCCAAGAGACCCAGTACTTC	CASSRDDRAQETQYF